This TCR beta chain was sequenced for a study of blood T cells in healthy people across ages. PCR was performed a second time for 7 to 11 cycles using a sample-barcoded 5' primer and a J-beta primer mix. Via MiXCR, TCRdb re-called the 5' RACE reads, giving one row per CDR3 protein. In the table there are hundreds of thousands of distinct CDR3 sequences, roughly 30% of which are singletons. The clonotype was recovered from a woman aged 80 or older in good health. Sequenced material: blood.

CDR3 amino acids: CASSQGWRGDQPQHF. The CDR3 nucleotides are TGCGCCAGCAGCCAAGGATGGCGGGGGGATCAGCCCCAGCATTTT. V usage is TRBV4-1 and J usage is TRBJ1-5; perhaps TRBD1 as D (5 bases). Trimming shortened V by 1 base and J by 5 bases, and 12 bases separated the two germline ends. The CDR3 sequence is 15 residues long. Germline-derived CDR1 and CDR2 are MGHRA and YSYEKL.